One and the same sample provided the 22 T cell receptor beta chains below, sequenced in a study of T cell responses to AZD1222 COVID-19 vaccine. The method was immunoSEQ multiplex PCR; TCRdb's version includes in-frame clones alone and lacks a portion of them. Of more than 80,000 clones in the sample, around 90% were seen once. The sequences come from peripheral blood, collected on day 0 of AZD1222 vaccination. The receptor source for this set is an adult in good health.

The chain couples TRBV14 to TRBJ1-2, with D possibly matching TRBD1 (6 bases). Trimming shortened V by 3 bases and J by 5 bases, and 19 bases separated the two germline ends. The CDR3 is made up of 16 amino acids. Per germline, CDR1 SGHDN and CDR2 FVKESK. Here the CDR3 DNA reads TGTGCCAGCAGCCATTCGACAGGCTTAGGATTTTATGGCTACACCTTC. Translating gives CASSHSTGLGFYGYTF.

The chain joins TRBV7-2 to TRBJ1-6; D is perhaps TRBD1 (5 bases). There are 13 residues in the CDR3. Germline values: CDR1 SGHTA, CDR2 FQGNSA. V was shortened by 5 bases and J by 8 bases, with 10 bases between the two germline ends. The CDR3 DNA sequence: TGTGCCAGCAGCGGAAGACAGTATTCACCCCTCCACTTT. Translated: CASSGRQYSPLHF.

This sequence joins TRBV7-9 and TRBJ1-4; D gene uncertain. V was trimmed by 5 bases and J by 8 bases, leaving 6 bases between them. The V gene's germline CDR1 is SEHNR and CDR2 FQNEAQ (reference sequence). The CDR3 has 11 amino acids. The CDR3: CASSLTEKLFF. For the CDR3, the DNA is TGTGCCAGCAGCCTTACCGAAAAACTGTTTTTT.

V and J are TRBV5-4 and TRBJ2-2; 9 positions agree with TRBD1. V trimming: 4 bases; J trimming: 6 bases; junction bases outside the gene matches: 10. In germline, CDR1 is SGHNT, CDR2 YYREEE (reference sequence). The CDR3 totals 16 residues. Here the CDR3 DNA reads TGTGCCAGCAGCCTGACAACCGGGACAGGGTCCGGGGAGCTGTTTTTT. Encoded protein: CASSLTTGTGSGELFF.

The chain has TRBV27 and TRBJ1-6; TRBD1 aligns across 9 bases. The CDR3 is 16 residues long. Losses at the gene ends were 7 bases for V and 10 bases for J; bases not matched to a gene: 14. Looked up from germline, CDR1 is MNHEY and CDR2 is SMNVEV (reference sequence). Here the CDR3 DNA reads TGTGCCAGCACCCCCGAATTCCCGGGACAGGGCTCACCCCTCCACTTT. It specifies CASTPEFPGQGSPLHF.

The chain is built from TRBV4-2 and TRBJ1-5; D is unresolved. Trimming removed 2 bases from V and 7 bases from J, with 9 bases in between. CDR1 and CDR2 from the germline V gene are LGHNA and YNFKEQ. The CDR3 loop spans 13 amino acids. The CDR3 DNA reads TGTGCCAGCAGCCAACAGTTCAGCCAGCCCCAGCATTTT. This codes for CASSQQFSQPQHF.

The V gene is TRBV6-5, the J gene TRBJ1-6; no clear D. CDR1 is MNHEY, CDR2 SVGAGI, per germline. V lost 3 bases and J lost 2, with 8 bases in between. The CDR3 sequence is 15 residues long. In nucleotides, the CDR3 is TGTGCCAGCAGTTATACAGTGGCCTATAATTCACCCCTCCACTTT. Translating it yields CASSYTVAYNSPLHF.

Comments on this clone: Other DNA variants within this sample encode the same CDR3. The V call is TRBV7-2, the J call TRBJ1-1, with 7 nucleotides matching TRBD1. The CDR3 has 13 residues. The V gene's germline CDR1 is SGHTA and CDR2 FQGNSA. The V segment lost 5 bases and the J segment 3 bases; nucleotides outside the gene matches: 3. This CDR3 is CASSRQGDTEAFF. The CDR3 coding sequence is TGTGCCAGCAGCCGGCAGGGGGACACTGAAGCTTTCTTT. The full variable domain, rest sourced from reference TRBV7-2 and TRBJ1-1, is GAGVSQSPSNKVTEKGKDVELRCDPISGHTALYWYRQSLGQGLEFLIYFQGNSAPDKSGLPSDRFSAERTGGSVSTLTIQRTQQEDSAVYLCASSRQGDTEAFFGQGTRLTVV.

The V gene is TRBV21-1, the J gene TRBJ1-2. TRBV21-1 has pseudogene status. This CDR3 has 13 amino acids. CDR3 nucleotides: TGTGCCAGCAGCTCGGGGGTGCACTATGGCTACACCTTC. Translated: CASSSGVHYGYTF.

The DNA for the CDR3 is TGTGCCAGCAGCGGACCCGGGGGGGAGCAGAGGGAGACCCAGTACTTC. This gives the protein CASSGPGGEQRETQYF. J is TRBJ2-5 and V is TRBV7-2; 8 bases match TRBD2. Germline V gene data show CDR1 as SGHTA and CDR2 as FQGNSA. J was trimmed by 5 bases and V by 5 bases; bases with no gene match: 13. The CDR3 has 16 amino acids.

The chain joins TRBV12-3 or TRBV12-4 to TRBJ2-7; D is uncertain. The CDR3 runs to 12 residues. V was cut by 5 bases and J by 4 bases, with 9 bases left in between. The CDR3 sequence is CASSLKGYEQYF. Written as DNA, the CDR3 is TGTGCCAGCAGTCTTAAAGGGTACGAGCAGTACTTC.

This clone was seen only once. This chain's CDR3 is CSASRGDQPQHF. The CDR3 bases are TGCAGTGCTAGTAGAGGCGACCAGCCCCAGCATTTT. The rearrangement links TRBV20-1 to TRBJ1-5; D is undetermined. Germline CDR1 and CDR2: DFQATT and SNEGSKA (reference sequence). V lost 3 bases to trimming and J lost 7 bases, with 10 bases between them. The CDR3 extends over 12 amino acids.

The genes are TRBV7-9 and TRBJ1-2; no firm D call. V lost 2 bases to trimming and J lost 8 bases, with 12 bases between them. The CDR3 contains 13 residues. CDR1 is SEHNR and CDR2 is FQNEAQ in the germline V gene (reference sequence). The CDR3 sequence is CASSLYGEGGYTF. As DNA, the CDR3 is TGTGCCAGCAGCTTATACGGAGAGGGCGGCTACACCTTC.

This chain joins TRBV9 and TRBJ2-1, with 8 bases fitting TRBD2. V lost 0 bases, J lost 7 bases, and 6 bases stayed unmatched. Germline V gene data show CDR1 as SGDLS and CDR2 as YYNGEE. The CDR3 extends over 15 amino acids. The CDR3 DNA reads as TGTGCCAGCAGCGTAGAGAGCGGGGGTGGAAATGAGCAGTTCTTC. Its translation: CASSVESGGGNEQFF.

The genes are TRBV4-3 and TRBJ1-6, with D unclear. Germline CDR1 LGHNA, CDR2 YSLEER. Trimming removed 0 bases from V and 10 bases from J, with 10 bases in between. The CDR3 covers 14 residues. The CDR3 coding sequence is TGCGCCAGCAGCCAAGATCTAGGTGAATCACCCCTCCACTTT. This sequence encodes CASSQDLGESPLHF.

V usage is TRBV5-5 and J usage is TRBJ1-5; TRBD1 is a possible D gene (6 bases). Germline V gene sequence: CDR1 SGHKS, CDR2 YYEKEE (reference sequence). Trimming left V 0 bases short and J 6 bases short, with 13 bases between. This CDR3 comprises 15 residues. CDR3 sequence: CASSLARQVGQPQHF. CDR3 DNA: TGTGCCAGCAGCTTGGCTAGACAGGTTGGTCAGCCCCAGCATTTT. Together with reference TRBV5-5 and TRBJ1-5, the CDR3 gives the full variable domain: DAGVTQSPTHLIKTRGQQVTLRCSPISGHKSVSWYQQVLGQGPQFIFQYYEKEERGRGNFPDRFSARQFPNYSSELNVNALLLGDSALYLCASSLARQVGQPQHFGDGTRLSIL.

This CDR3 reads CASSSDRAWGKLFF. The CDR3 bases are TGCGCCAGCAGCTCGGACAGGGCGTGGGGAAAACTGTTTTTT. This rearrangement joins TRBV5-1 to TRBJ1-4, with 8 positions matching TRBD1. The CDR3 runs to 14 residues. Germline CDR1 SGHRS, CDR2 YFSETQ. The trim removed 3 bases at V and 10 bases at J, leaving 8 bases unmatched.

This rearrangement joins TRBV5-5 to TRBJ1-5; D possibly corresponds to TRBD1 (5 bases). This CDR3 has 16 amino acids. The germline CDR1 and CDR2 sequences are SGHKS and YYEKEE (reference sequence). V was clipped by 4 bases and J by 0 bases, with 14 bases between them. The CDR3, as DNA: TGTGCCAGCAGCCTCGGGACGGCTCCTAGCAATCAGCCCCAGCATTTT. It yields the protein CASSLGTAPSNQPQHF.

This chain connects TRBV19 to TRBJ2-1; D is unclear. Germline CDR1 and CDR2: LNHDA and SQIVND (reference sequence). The CDR3 contains 15 residues. Trimming stripped 3 bases from V and 5 bases from J, with 14 bases between. This chain's CDR3 is CASSIGPLPNNEQFF. DNA for the CDR3: TGTGCCAGTAGTATCGGACCGCTCCCGAACAATGAGCAGTTCTTC.

V and J are TRBV7-9 and TRBJ1-1; D not resolved. V lost 5 bases and J 0 bases, leaving 13 bases between the germline ends. The germline V gene has CDR1 SEHNR and CDR2 FQNEAQ (reference sequence). The CDR3 has 15 amino acids. CDR3 residues: CASSGLGLVNTEAFF. The CDR3 DNA is TGTGCCAGCAGCGGACTTGGACTGGTGAACACTGAAGCTTTCTTT.

This clone was recorded a few times. V usage is TRBV4-2 and J usage is TRBJ1-4; no firm D call. The CDR3 is 13 amino acids. Per the germline V gene, CDR1 is LGHNA and CDR2 is YNFKEQ. Trimming removed 9 bases from V and 5 bases from J, with 13 bases in between. The CDR3 DNA sequence: TGTGCCAGTGCAAGGGATAACAATGAAAAACTGTTTTTT. This gives the protein CASARDNNEKLFF.

The chain couples TRBV7-9 to TRBJ2-7, with TRBD1 identical over 10 bases. The V gene end was trimmed by 3 bases and the J gene end by 3 bases; junction bases not matched to a gene: 2. The CDR3 loop spans 14 amino acids. CDR1 SEHNR and CDR2 FQNEAQ come from the germline V gene (reference sequence). CDR3 region: CASSLGQGLYEQYF. The CDR3 DNA reads as TGTGCCAGCAGCTTGGGACAGGGGCTCTACGAGCAGTACTTC.